What follows are 17 T cell receptor beta chains derived from one specimen sequenced in a study of T cells in Graves' hyperthyroidism and ophthalmopathy (dated by TCRdb to about 2019). To prepare the library, multiplex PCR was applied. This sample was sequenced with an Illumina HiSeq 2000. Amplification of TCR beta CDR3 regions was carried out from RNA transcripts. A first-round RT-PCR of the TCR CDR3 used the HTBI primer set with the Qiagen OneStep RT-PCR kit. TCRdb trimmed the raw reads at Q25, called clones with MiXCR and kept productive beta chains. Each record represents a unique CDR3 protein, reported with the most common genes and DNA among its rows. This sample has around 280,000 distinct CDR3 sequences in its table, and roughly an eighth of those were observed once. The leading ten clones occupy 7.9% of the sample. The sample taken for sequencing was blood. The receptor set was obtained from a woman between 40 and 50 years old with Graves' hyperthyroidism.

The V and J genes are TRBV12-3 or TRBV12-4 and TRBJ2-5; a weak D match, TRBD1 (5 bases). The CDR3 covers 13 residues. Trimming cost V 5 bases and J 2 bases, with 9 bases left between them. The CDR3 spells CASSERGQETQYF. CDR3 sequence (DNA): TGTGCCAGCAGTGAAAGGGGACAAGAGACCCAGTACTTC.

This clonotype has a handful of counts. V is TRBV19 and J is TRBJ1-3; D remains ambiguous. In germline, CDR1 is LNHDA, CDR2 SQIVND (reference sequence). V dropped 5 bases and J dropped 2 bases, with 10 bases sitting between them. The CDR3 spans 14 residues. The CDR3 sequence: CASSRELTGNTIYF. The CDR3 coding sequence is TGTGCCAGTAGTCGGGAGCTTACTGGAAACACCATATATTTT.

This clonotype was detected only a few times. The chain recombines TRBV6-1 with TRBJ2-7; TRBD2 is a possible D gene (5 bases). V gave up 6 bases and J gave up 7 bases, with 16 bases separating them. The CDR3 length is 13 residues. CDR1 and CDR2 from the germline V gene are MNHNS and SASEGT. The chain's CDR3 is CASSPRGNGEQYF. The DNA for the CDR3 is TGTGCCAGCAGCCCTAGAGGGAACGGGGAGCAGTACTTC.

The rearrangement joins TRBV24-1 to TRBJ2-3; D may correspond to TRBD1 or TRBD2 (5 bases each). Germline V gene data show CDR1 as KGHDR and CDR2 as SFDVKD. V was shortened by 8 bases and J by 1 base, with 12 bases between the two germline ends. This CDR3 is 14 amino acids long. CDR3 nucleotides: TGTGCCACCACCGGGACCCTACGCACAGATACGCAGTATTTT. Translated: CATTGTLRTDTQYF.

This clonotype occurred many times. This chain links TRBV29-1 with TRBJ2-5; 12 positions agree with TRBD2. The CDR3 covers 16 residues. V dropped 2 bases and J dropped 5; count of bases not matched to a gene: 9. The germline V gene has CDR1 SQVTM and CDR2 ANQGSEA. CDR3 nucleotides: TGCAGCGTTGAAAGAGGACTAGCGGGAAATTTCGAGACCCAGTACTTC. Encoded protein: CSVERGLAGNFETQYF.

The chain uses TRBV4-1 and TRBJ1-6; maybe TRBD1 (6 bases). The CDR3 extends over 15 amino acids. Germline lookup yields CDR1 MGHRA and CDR2 YSYEKL. The ends were cut back, 1 base at V and 9 bases at J, with 13 bases in the middle. The CDR3 DNA reads as TGCGCCAGCAGCCAAGCGGGACATATAGGTTCACCCCTCCACTTT. Encoded protein: CASSQAGHIGSPLHF.

This clonotype was observed at least ten times. The CDR3 bases are TGTGCCAGCAGTTCCGATCGCAGAGGACAGCAGTTCTTC. Amino acid sequence: CASSSDRRGQQFF. V gene TRBV6-2 or TRBV6-3 combines with J gene TRBJ2-1; D is undetermined. Trimming stripped 4 bases from V and 11 bases from J, with 15 bases between. This CDR3 is 13 amino acids long. CDR1 is MNHEY and CDR2 is SVGEGT in the germline V gene.

This clonotype appeared a few times. This sequence joins TRBV24-1 and TRBJ2-3, with 7 bases lining up with TRBD1. Losses at the gene ends were 5 bases for V and 10 bases for J; bases not matched to a gene: 14. CDR1 is KGHDR and CDR2 is SFDVKD in the germline V gene. The CDR3 extends over 15 amino acids. Here the CDR3 reads CATSGTGTDSSAQYF. Here the CDR3 DNA reads TGTGCCACCAGTGGTACCGGGACAGATAGTTCGGCGCAGTATTTT.

This clonotype appeared many times. The chain couples TRBV29-1 to TRBJ1-1; 8 nucleotides agree with TRBD1. After removal of 4 bases from V and 7 bases from J, the junction contained 14 bases not matched to a gene. CDR3 length: 15 amino acids. Germline V gene sequence: CDR1 SQVTM, CDR2 ANQGSEA. In nucleotides, the CDR3 is TGCAGCGTTGCTTCTCCGGACAGGGAAAGTGGTGAAGCTTTCTTT. Translating it yields CSVASPDRESGEAFF.

This clonotype was counted at least ten times. V and J are TRBV12-3 or TRBV12-4 and TRBJ2-7; D may correspond to TRBD1 or TRBD2 (6 bases each). This CDR3 region has 16 residues. Trimming took off 4 bases at V and 2 bases at J, with 18 bases between the two ends. The CDR3 bases are TGTGCCAGCAGTTCCGAATCAAGGGGGGCGACCTACGAGCAGTACTTC. Translating it yields CASSSESRGATYEQYF.

This clonotype was counted many times. The chain links TRBV20-1 to TRBJ2-3, with 9 bases identical to TRBD1. V gave up 5 bases and J gave up 1 base; unmatched junction bases: 7. The CDR3 loop spans 15 amino acids. Germline assignment: CDR1 DFQATT and CDR2 SNEGSKA (reference sequence). The CDR3 here is CSAEQGAVGTDTQYF. Here the CDR3 DNA reads TGCAGTGCTGAACAGGGGGCTGTAGGCACAGATACGCAGTATTTT.

This clonotype turned up a few times. The V call is TRBV3-1, the J call TRBJ2-2; no clear D. CDR3 length: 17 residues. V lost 0 bases and J 8 bases, leaving 19 bases between the germline ends. Germline CDR1 LGHDT, CDR2 YNNKEL (reference sequence). The CDR3: CASSQDGILSKRGELFF. CDR3 nucleotide sequence: TGTGCCAGCAGCCAAGATGGGATCCTATCAAAAAGAGGGGAGCTGTTTTTT.

The rearrangement links TRBV5-6 to TRBJ2-7, with D tentatively TRBD1 (6 bases). Germline V gene data show CDR1 as SGHDT and CDR2 as YYEEEE. The CDR3 totals 15 residues. V was trimmed by 3 bases and J by 6 bases, leaving 19 bases between them. The CDR3 spells CASSYFHRERFEQYF. The CDR3 nucleotides read TGTGCCAGCAGCTATTTCCACAGGGAACGGTTCGAGCAGTACTTC.

This clonotype turned up a few times. This chain joins TRBV6-2 or TRBV6-3 and TRBJ2-2; D gene ambiguous. Germline V gives CDR1 MNHEY, CDR2 SVGEGT. With 3 bases removed from V and 4 bases from J, the gap between germline ends came to 9 bases. The CDR3 totals 14 residues. For the CDR3, the DNA is TGTGCCAGCAGTTATTCCCGTTCCACCGGGGAGCTGTTTTTT. As protein: CASSYSRSTGELFF.

The V and J genes are TRBV20-1 and TRBJ2-3, with a possible D match to TRBD2 (6 bases). From germline, CDR1 is DFQATT and CDR2 SNEGSKA (reference sequence). This CDR3 has 13 residues. Trimming removed 5 bases at V and 3 bases at J, with 12 bases between. Here the CDR3 DNA reads TGCAGTGCTGCGGGACTGTTGACAGATACGCAGTATTTT. This gives the protein CSAAGLLTDTQYF.

The genes are TRBV7-9 and TRBJ1-1; no firm D call. The CDR3 sequence is 15 residues long. V shed 6 bases and J shed 2 bases, with 16 bases lying between them. Germline V gene sequence: CDR1 SEHNR, CDR2 FQNEAQ (reference sequence). This CDR3 is CASRPREGINTEAFF. The CDR3 nucleotides are TGTGCCAGCAGACCCCGTGAAGGGATCAACACTGAAGCTTTCTTT.

This clonotype was recorded at least ten times. The gene calls are TRBV2 and TRBJ1-2; no definite D call. The germline V gene encodes CDR1 SNHLY and CDR2 FYNNEI. V was cut by 4 bases and J by 7 bases, with 16 bases left in between. This CDR3 is 14 amino acids long. CDR3 sequence reads: CASSGNTLRGGYTF. The DNA for the CDR3 is TGTGCCAGCAGTGGCAATACGCTCCGGGGTGGCTACACCTTC.